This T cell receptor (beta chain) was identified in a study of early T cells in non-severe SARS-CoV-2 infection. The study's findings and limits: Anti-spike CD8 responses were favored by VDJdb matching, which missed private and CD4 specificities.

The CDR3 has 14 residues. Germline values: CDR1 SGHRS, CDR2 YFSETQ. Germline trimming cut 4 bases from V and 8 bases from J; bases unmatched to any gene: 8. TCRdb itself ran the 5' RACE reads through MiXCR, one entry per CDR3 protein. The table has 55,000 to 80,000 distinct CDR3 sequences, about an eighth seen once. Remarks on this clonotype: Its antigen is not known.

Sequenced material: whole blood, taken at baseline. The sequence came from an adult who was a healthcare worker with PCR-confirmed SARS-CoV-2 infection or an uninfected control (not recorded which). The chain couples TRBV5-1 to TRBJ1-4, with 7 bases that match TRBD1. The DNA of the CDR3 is TGCGCCAGCAGCAGGGGGCTGTCGAAGGAAAAACTGTTTTTT. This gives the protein CASSRGLSKEKLFF.